This entry features one TCR beta chain sequence. This entry is derived from a study of blood T cell repertoires in COVID-19. The CDR3 runs to 16 residues. V lost 6 bases to trimming and J lost 5 bases, with 20 bases between them. Germline loops: CDR1 MNHEY, CDR2 SVGEGT. Original processing methods: Amplified reference gene primers provided the basis for estimating nucleated cell counts. Sequencing was performed with immunoSEQ multiplex PCR; in TCRdb, only in-frame clones are kept and a portion is missing. The V and J calls and clone size are taken from that table; D and trimming were inferred from the DNA. The profile shows fewer than 70,000 clones, 80% of them singletons.

The chain is built from TRBV6-2 or TRBV6-3 and TRBJ2-1; possible D gene TRBD2, 6 bases. The sample consisted of peripheral blood. The source is a man younger than 40 with COVID-19, enrolled during active disease. DNA of the CDR3: TGTGCCAGCAGCTATTCTAGGGAGGTCGGTCACAATGAGCAGTTCTTC. Amino acid sequence: CASSYSREVGHNEQFF.